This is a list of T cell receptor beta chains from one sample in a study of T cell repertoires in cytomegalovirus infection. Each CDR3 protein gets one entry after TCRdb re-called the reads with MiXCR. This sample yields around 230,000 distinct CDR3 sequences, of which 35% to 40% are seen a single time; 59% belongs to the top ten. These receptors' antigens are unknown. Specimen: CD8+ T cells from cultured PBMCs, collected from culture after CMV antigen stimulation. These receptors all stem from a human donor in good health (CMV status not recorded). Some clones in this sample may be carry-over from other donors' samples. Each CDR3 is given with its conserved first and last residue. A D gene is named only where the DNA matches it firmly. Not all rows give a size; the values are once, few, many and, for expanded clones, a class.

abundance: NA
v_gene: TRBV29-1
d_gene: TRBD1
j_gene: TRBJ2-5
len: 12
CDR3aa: CSVGQGQETQYF
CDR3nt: TGCAGCGTGGGACAGGGGCAAGAGACCCAGTACTTC

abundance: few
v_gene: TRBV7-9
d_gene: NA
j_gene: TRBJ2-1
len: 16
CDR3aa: CASSLLVISNYNEKFF
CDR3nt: TGTGCCAGCAGCTTGTTGGTAATATCCAACTACAATGAGAAGTTCTTC

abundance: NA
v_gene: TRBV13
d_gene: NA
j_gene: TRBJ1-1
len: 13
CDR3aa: CASSLGGLPEAFF
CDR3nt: TGTGCCAGCAGCTTAGGGGGGTTGCCTGAAGCTTTCTTT

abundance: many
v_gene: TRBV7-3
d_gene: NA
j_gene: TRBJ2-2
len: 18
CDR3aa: CASSLNPPGQGNTGELFF
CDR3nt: TGTGCCAGCAGCTTAAACCCCCCAGGGCAGGGGAACACCGGGGAGCTGTTTTTT

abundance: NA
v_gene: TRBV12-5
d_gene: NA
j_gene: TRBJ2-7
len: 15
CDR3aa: CASGLTPGPTYEQYF
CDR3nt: TGTGCTAGTGGTTTGACACCCGGGCCCACCTACGAGCAGTACTTC

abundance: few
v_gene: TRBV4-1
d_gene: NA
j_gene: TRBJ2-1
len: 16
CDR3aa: CASSQDKGLDYNEQFF
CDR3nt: TGCGCCAGCAGCCAAGATAAGGGGCTGGATTACAATGAGCAGTTCTTC

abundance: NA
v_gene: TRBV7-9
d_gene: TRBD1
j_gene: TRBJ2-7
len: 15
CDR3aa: CASSSPGQGVYEQYF
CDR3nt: TGTGCCAGCAGCTCCCCGGGACAGGGAGTCTACGAGCAGTACTTC

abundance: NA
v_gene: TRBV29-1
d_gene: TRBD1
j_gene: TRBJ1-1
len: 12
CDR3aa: CSVEDRGPEAFF
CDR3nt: TGCAGCGTTGAAGACAGGGGGCCTGAAGCTTTCTTT

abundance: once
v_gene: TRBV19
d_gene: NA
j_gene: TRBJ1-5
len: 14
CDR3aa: CASNPNEGNQPQHF
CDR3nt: TGTGCCAGTAACCCCAACGAGGGGAATCAGCCCCAGCATTTT

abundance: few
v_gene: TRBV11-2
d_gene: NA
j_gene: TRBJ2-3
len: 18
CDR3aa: CASSPYARAGALTDTQYF
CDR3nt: TGTGCCAGCAGCCCATATGCCCGGGCCGGGGCACTCACAGATACGCAGTATTTT

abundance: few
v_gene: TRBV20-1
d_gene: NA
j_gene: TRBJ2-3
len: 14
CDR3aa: CSAPASIWGDTQYF
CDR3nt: TGCAGTGCCCCAGCAAGCATTTGGGGAGATACGCAGTATTTT

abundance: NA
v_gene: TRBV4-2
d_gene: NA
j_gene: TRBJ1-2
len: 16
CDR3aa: CASSQDWTATNYGYTF
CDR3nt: TGTGCCAGCAGCCAAGATTGGACGGCTACTAACTATGGCTACACCTTC

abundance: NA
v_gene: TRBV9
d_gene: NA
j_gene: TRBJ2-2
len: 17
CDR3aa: CASSVAFASGTGGELFF
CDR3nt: TGTGCCAGCAGCGTAGCTTTCGCATCCGGAACGGGGGGGGAGCTGTTTTTT